This record concerns one TCR beta chain sequence. What it binds is not known. Trimming pared 2 bases from V and 4 bases from J, leaving 11 bases between. The germline gives CDR1 MNHEY, CDR2 SVGAGI. The CDR3 consists of 14 residues. Healthy Caucasians provided all donations. Template switching, a step in the protocol, added a universal primer site, and cDNA carried unique molecular identifiers. TCRdb used MiXCR to reprocess the 5' RACE reads, holding one entry per CDR3 protein. The table records fewer than 550,000 distinct CDR3 sequences, roughly 15% of them present only once. The data were taken from a study of identical twins. Study-wide findings and caveats: The authors noted that invariant MAIT and iNKT cells could partly confound zero-insertion analyses.

These data are also associated with another study on yellow fever vaccine responses in identical twins.

The receptor's source is a woman between 18 and 29 years old in good health. The specimen sequenced was CD4+ T cells sorted from blood. The chain links TRBV6-5 to TRBJ1-2, with TRBD1 as a possible D gene (5 bases). The DNA of the CDR3 is TGTGCCAGCAGTTACACCGCGGGGGTCTATGGCTACACCTTC. Its translation: CASSYTAGVYGYTF.